The entry below gives a single TCR beta chain sequence along with its context. V lost 3 bases to trimming and J lost 3 bases, with 8 bases between them. In germline, CDR1 is SEHNR, CDR2 FQNEAQ (reference sequence). The CDR3 runs 13 residues. These data are taken from a study of blood T cell repertoires in COVID-19. Study information: Both acute and convalescent COVID-19 samples were obtained from the United States, Italy and Spain.

Here immunoSEQ multiplex PCR was the method, and the copy in TCRdb shows in-frame clones only, minus some. Among under 250,000 clones listed, approximately 87% were seen once. This sequence was found in a woman aged 70-85 years with active or convalescent COVID-19. The chain combines TRBV7-9 with TRBJ1-1, with D uncertain. The sequencing sample was made of peripheral blood. CDR3 amino acids: CASSFGRDTEAFF. CDR3 sequence (DNA): TGTGCCAGCAGCTTCGGGAGGGACACTGAAGCTTTCTTT.